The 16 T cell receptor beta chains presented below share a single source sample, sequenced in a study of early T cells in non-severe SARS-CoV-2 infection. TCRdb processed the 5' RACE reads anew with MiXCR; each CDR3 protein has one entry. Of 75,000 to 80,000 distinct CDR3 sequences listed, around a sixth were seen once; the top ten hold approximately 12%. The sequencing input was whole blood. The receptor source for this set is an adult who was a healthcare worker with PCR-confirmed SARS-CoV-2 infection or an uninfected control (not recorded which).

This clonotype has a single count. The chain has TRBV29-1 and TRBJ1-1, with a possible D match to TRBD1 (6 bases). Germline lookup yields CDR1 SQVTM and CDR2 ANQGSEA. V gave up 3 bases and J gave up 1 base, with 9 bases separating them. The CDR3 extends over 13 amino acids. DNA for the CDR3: TGCAGCGTTGAGAACAGGGCGAACACTGAAGCTTTCTTT. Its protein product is CSVENRANTEAFF.

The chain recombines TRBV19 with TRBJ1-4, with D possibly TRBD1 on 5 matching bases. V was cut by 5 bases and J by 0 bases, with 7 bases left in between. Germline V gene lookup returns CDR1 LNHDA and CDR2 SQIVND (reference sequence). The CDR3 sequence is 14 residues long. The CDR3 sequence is CASSGTATNEKLFF. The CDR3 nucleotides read TGTGCCAGTAGTGGGACTGCAACTAATGAAAAACTGTTTTTT.

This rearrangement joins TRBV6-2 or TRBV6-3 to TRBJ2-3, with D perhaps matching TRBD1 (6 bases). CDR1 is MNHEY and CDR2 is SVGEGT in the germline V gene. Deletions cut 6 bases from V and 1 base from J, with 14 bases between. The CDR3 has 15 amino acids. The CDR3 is CASRPQGTGTDTQYF. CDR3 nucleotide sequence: TGTGCCAGCAGGCCACAGGGTACGGGCACAGATACGCAGTATTTT.

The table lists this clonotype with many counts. CDR3 bases: TGCAGCGTTGAAGTACGGCAGAACTATGGCTACACCTTC. It translates to CSVEVRQNYGYTF. The V and J genes are TRBV29-1 and TRBJ1-2; D is undetermined. CDR1 SQVTM and CDR2 ANQGSEA come from the germline V gene. This CDR3 has 13 residues. V was trimmed by 1 base and J by 2 bases, leaving 8 bases between them.

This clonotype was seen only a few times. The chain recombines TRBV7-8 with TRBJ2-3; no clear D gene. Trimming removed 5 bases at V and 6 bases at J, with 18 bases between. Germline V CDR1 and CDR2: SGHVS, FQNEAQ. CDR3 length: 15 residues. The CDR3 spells CASSHPPKVHDTQYF. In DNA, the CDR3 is TGTGCCAGCAGCCATCCGCCCAAGGTTCACGATACGCAGTATTTT. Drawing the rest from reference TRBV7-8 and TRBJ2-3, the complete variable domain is GAGVSQSPRYKVAKRGQDVALRCDPISGHVSLFWYQQALGQGPEFLTYFQNEAQLDKSGLPSDRFFAERPEGSVSTLKIQRTQQEDSAVYLCASSHPPKVHDTQYFGPGTRLTVL.

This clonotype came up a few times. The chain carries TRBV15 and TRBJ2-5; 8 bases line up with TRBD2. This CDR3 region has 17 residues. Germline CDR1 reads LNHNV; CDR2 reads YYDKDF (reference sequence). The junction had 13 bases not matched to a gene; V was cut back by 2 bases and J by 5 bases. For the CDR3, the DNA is TGTGCCACCAGCAGACCGGTAGCGGGGAGAACGGGGGAGACCCAGTACTTC. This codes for CATSRPVAGRTGETQYF.

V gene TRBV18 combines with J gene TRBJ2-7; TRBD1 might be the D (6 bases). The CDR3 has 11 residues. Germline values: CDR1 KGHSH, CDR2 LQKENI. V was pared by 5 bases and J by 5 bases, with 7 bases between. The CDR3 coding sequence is TGTGCCAGCTCAACAGGGAACGAGCAGTACTTC. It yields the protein CASSTGNEQYF.

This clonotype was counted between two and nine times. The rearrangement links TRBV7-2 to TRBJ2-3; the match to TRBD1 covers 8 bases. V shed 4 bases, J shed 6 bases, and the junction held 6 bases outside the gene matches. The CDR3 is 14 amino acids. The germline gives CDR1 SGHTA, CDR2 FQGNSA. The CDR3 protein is CASSYDRGADTQYF. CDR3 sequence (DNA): TGTGCCAGCAGCTACGACAGGGGCGCGGATACGCAGTATTTT.

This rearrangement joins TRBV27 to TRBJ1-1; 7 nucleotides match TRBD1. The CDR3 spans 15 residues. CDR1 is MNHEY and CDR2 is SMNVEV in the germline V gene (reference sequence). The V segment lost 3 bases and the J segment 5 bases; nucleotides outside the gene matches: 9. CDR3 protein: CASSFLTGLGTEAFF. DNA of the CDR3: TGTGCCAGCAGTTTCCTGACAGGGTTGGGGACTGAAGCTTTCTTT.

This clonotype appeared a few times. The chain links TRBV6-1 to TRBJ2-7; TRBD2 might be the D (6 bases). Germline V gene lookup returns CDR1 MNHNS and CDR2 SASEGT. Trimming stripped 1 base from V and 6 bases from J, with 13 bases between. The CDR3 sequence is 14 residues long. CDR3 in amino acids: CASSEGRLVSEQYF. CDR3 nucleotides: TGTGCCAGCAGTGAAGGGCGACTAGTATCCGAGCAGTACTTC.

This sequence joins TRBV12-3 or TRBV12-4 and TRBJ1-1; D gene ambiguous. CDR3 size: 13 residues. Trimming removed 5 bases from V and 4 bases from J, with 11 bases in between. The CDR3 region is CASSNKGSTEAFF. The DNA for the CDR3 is TGTGCCAGCAGTAATAAGGGTAGCACTGAAGCTTTCTTT.

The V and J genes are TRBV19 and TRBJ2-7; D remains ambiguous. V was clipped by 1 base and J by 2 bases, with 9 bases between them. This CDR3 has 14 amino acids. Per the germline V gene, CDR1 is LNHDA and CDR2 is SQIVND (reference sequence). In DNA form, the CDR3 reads TGTGCCAGTAGTATAGGCCTCGGCACCTACGAGCAGTACTTC. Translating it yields CASSIGLGTYEQYF.

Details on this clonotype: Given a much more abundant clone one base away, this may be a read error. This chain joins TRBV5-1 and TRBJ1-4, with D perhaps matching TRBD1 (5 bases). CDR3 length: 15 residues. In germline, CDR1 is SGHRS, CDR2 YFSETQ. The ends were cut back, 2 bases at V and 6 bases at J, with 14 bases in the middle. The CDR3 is CASSLTGTTYEKLFF. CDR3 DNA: TGCGCCAGCAGCTTAACCGGGACGACATATGAAAAACTGTTTTTT.

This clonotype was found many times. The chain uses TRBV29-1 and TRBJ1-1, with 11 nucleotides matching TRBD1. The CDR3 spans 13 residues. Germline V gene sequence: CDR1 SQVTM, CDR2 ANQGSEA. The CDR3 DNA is TGCAGGACTTCGGACAGGGGGCATACTGAAGCTTTCTTT. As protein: CRTSDRGHTEAFF.

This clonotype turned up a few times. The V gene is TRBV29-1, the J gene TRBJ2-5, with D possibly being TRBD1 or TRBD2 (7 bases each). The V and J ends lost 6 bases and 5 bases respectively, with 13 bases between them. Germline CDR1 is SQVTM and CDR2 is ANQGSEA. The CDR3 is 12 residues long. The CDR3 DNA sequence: TGCAGCGTAAACCAGGGGGGGGAGACCCAGTACTTC. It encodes CSVNQGGETQYF.

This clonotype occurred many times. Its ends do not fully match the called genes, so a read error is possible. The CDR3 spells CASSLSGANVLTF. The CDR3 bases are TGTGCCAGCAGCTTATCTGGGGCCAACGTCCTGACTTTC. This chain uses TRBV27 with TRBJ2-6; D is undetermined. CDR3 length equals 13 residues. Germline CDR1 and CDR2: MNHEY and SMNVEV (reference sequence).